Presented here are 5 T cell receptor beta chains from one specimen sequenced in a study. TCRdb analysed the 5' RACE reads with MiXCR anew, one entry per CDR3 protein. This sample has roughly 55,000 distinct CDR3 sequences, with approximately 25% found just once. Sequencing was performed on tumor-infiltrating naive CD4+ T cells sorted from the breast tumor. Subset in this sample: naive CD4+ T cells, CD4+CD45RA+CD25-. The origin of the receptors is a female donor with breast cancer.

This clonotype was seen many times. V gene TRBV28 combines with J gene TRBJ1-4; 7 bases match TRBD1. Germline V gene lookup returns CDR1 MDHEN and CDR2 SYDVKM. This CDR3 is 14 amino acids long. The trim removed 3 bases at V and 4 bases at J, leaving 2 bases unmatched. The CDR3 is CASSLWDSNEKLFF. CDR3 in DNA: TGTGCCAGCAGTTTGTGGGACAGTAATGAAAAACTGTTTTTT.

This chain connects TRBV24-1 to TRBJ2-7; 9 bases fit TRBD1. The CDR3 sequence is 16 residues long. Germline values: CDR1 KGHDR, CDR2 SFDVKD. The trim removed 3 bases at V and 3 bases at J, leaving 8 bases unmatched. The CDR3 DNA sequence: TGTGCCACCAGTGATACCGGGACAGGGAGGTTCTACGAGCAGTACTTC. It is translated as CATSDTGTGRFYEQYF.

This clonotype was detected only a few times. The J gene is TRBJ2-7, the V gene TRBV18; 8 bases align to TRBD1. The V gene's germline CDR1 is KGHSH and CDR2 LQKENI. V lost 5 bases to trimming and J lost 3 bases; unmatched junction nucleotides: 3. This CDR3 spans 13 amino acids. Written as DNA, the CDR3 is TGTGCCAGCTCAGGGACAGGACACTACGAGCAGTACTTC. Translation gives CASSGTGHYEQYF.

J is TRBJ2-7 and V is TRBV6-5; D is possibly TRBD1 (6 bases). This CDR3 contains 15 residues. Trimming shortened V by 2 bases and J by 1 base, and 12 bases separated the two germline ends. In germline, CDR1 is MNHEY, CDR2 SVGAGI. The CDR3 is CASSYVQGLSYEQYF. In nucleotides, the CDR3 is TGTGCCAGCAGTTACGTTCAGGGGCTGTCCTACGAGCAGTACTTC.

This clonotype was observed at least ten times. The CDR3 nucleotides read TGTGCCAGCAGCTTACTACAGAACACCGGGGAGCTGTTTTTT. This sequence encodes CASSLLQNTGELFF. The chain recombines TRBV12-3 or TRBV12-4 with TRBJ2-2, with D hard to call. Between the trimmed V and J ends, which lost 6 bases and 1 base, there was a span of 9 bases. The CDR3 covers 14 residues.